A selection of T cell receptor beta chains follows, all from one sample in a study of blood T cell repertoires in COVID-19. The assay was immunoSEQ multiplex PCR, and TCRdb's table has in-frame clones only and misses some. Of some 87,000 clones listed, around 80% are singletons. The sequenced material came from peripheral blood. The receptors come from a man in his forties or fifties who had recovered from COVID-19. The CDR3 runs from the conserved cysteine through the conserved F or W. Fields, in order: V gene, D gene, J gene, clone size, CDR3 DNA, CDR3 protein. A D gene is named only where the DNA matches it firmly. Only some rows state a clone size, as once, few, many or a class for expanded clones.

v_call: TRBV2; d_call: -; j_call: TRBJ2-5; clone_size: -; cdr3_nt: TGTGCCAGCAGGGACAACCAAGAGACCCAGTACTTC; cdr3_aa: CASRDNQETQYF
v_call: TRBV5-6; d_call: -; j_call: TRBJ2-7; clone_size: few; cdr3_nt: TGTGCCAGCAGCGTAAGTCCGACAGCCTACGAGCAGTACTTC; cdr3_aa: CASSVSPTAYEQYF
v_call: TRBV5-1; d_call: -; j_call: TRBJ1-4; clone_size: -; cdr3_nt: TGCGCCAGCAGCTTGGGGGGCAGGATGATTGTGGATGAAAAACTGTTTTTT; cdr3_aa: CASSLGGRMIVDEKLFF
v_call: TRBV15; d_call: TRBD1; j_call: TRBJ1-1; clone_size: -; cdr3_nt: TGTGCCACCGGACAGGACAAGAACACTGAAGCTTTCTTT; cdr3_aa: CATGQDKNTEAFF
v_call: TRBV19; d_call: -; j_call: TRBJ1-1; clone_size: few; cdr3_nt: TGTGCCAGTAGTATCTTGGGGGGTAACACTGAAGCTTTCTTT; cdr3_aa: CASSILGGNTEAFF
v_call: TRBV2; d_call: TRBD2; j_call: TRBJ2-5; clone_size: -; cdr3_nt: TGTGCCAGCAGGGCACGGGGGGGCCCTCAAGAGACCCAGTACTTC; cdr3_aa: CASRARGGPQETQYF
v_call: TRBV5-1; d_call: -; j_call: TRBJ2-1; clone_size: -; cdr3_nt: TGCGCCAGCAGCTTGGTTGCAGGGTCAGGGAATGAGCAGTTCTTC; cdr3_aa: CASSLVAGSGNEQFF
v_call: TRBV5-1; d_call: -; j_call: TRBJ2-4; clone_size: -; cdr3_nt: TGCGCCAGCAGCTCAGAGGCCCCCGGGGTGAACATTCAGTACTTC; cdr3_aa: CASSSEAPGVNIQYF
v_call: TRBV28; d_call: -; j_call: TRBJ1-1; clone_size: -; cdr3_nt: TGTGCCAGCAGCTCGGCCAAGCGACGGATTGCCTCCTATGAAGCTTTCTTT; cdr3_aa: CASSSAKRRIASYEAFF
v_call: TRBV27; d_call: TRBD2; j_call: TRBJ2-7; clone_size: -; cdr3_nt: TGTGCCAGCAGTCCACTAGCGGCGAGCTCCTACGAGCAGTACTTC; cdr3_aa: CASSPLAASSYEQYF
v_call: TRBV6-5; d_call: TRBD1; j_call: TRBJ2-7; clone_size: -; cdr3_nt: TGTGCCAGCAGTTACAGCGGACAGGGGGGCTACGAGCAGTACTTC; cdr3_aa: CASSYSGQGGYEQYF
v_call: TRBV6-5; d_call: -; j_call: TRBJ1-4; clone_size: -; cdr3_nt: TGTGCCAGCACCGAGCGGGGGTACCCTAATGAAAAACTGTTTTTT; cdr3_aa: CASTERGYPNEKLFF
v_call: TRBV7-2; d_call: -; j_call: TRBJ1-2; clone_size: -; cdr3_nt: TGTGCCAGCAGCTTGGGACAAGTGCTAACTGGCTACACCTTC; cdr3_aa: CASSLGQVLTGYTF
v_call: TRBV7-3; d_call: -; j_call: TRBJ2-7; clone_size: few; cdr3_nt: TGTGCCAGCAGCTTAATGGCGGGACCCTACGAGCAGTACTTC; cdr3_aa: CASSLMAGPYEQYF
v_call: TRBV7-8; d_call: -; j_call: TRBJ1-5; clone_size: -; cdr3_nt: TGTGCCAGCAGCTTAGGAGGGTTCAATCAGCCCCAGCATTTT; cdr3_aa: CASSLGGFNQPQHF
v_call: TRBV5-1; d_call: TRBD1; j_call: TRBJ2-2; clone_size: -; cdr3_nt: TGCGCCAGCAGCAACGGACAGGGGGCGGCTGGCGGGGAGCTGTTTTTT; cdr3_aa: CASSNGQGAAGGELFF
v_call: TRBV5-1; d_call: TRBD1; j_call: TRBJ1-3; clone_size: -; cdr3_nt: TGCGCCAGCAGTCCAGCCGGGACAGCGATCTCTGGAAACACCATATATTTT; cdr3_aa: CASSPAGTAISGNTIYF
v_call: TRBV7-2; d_call: TRBD2; j_call: TRBJ2-1; clone_size: -; cdr3_nt: TGTGCCAGCAGCCTAAGTTCTAGCGGTCCTGGGGCAGATGAGCAGTTCTTC; cdr3_aa: CASSLSSSGPGADEQFF
v_call: TRBV7-2; d_call: -; j_call: TRBJ1-1; clone_size: -; cdr3_nt: TGTGCCAGCAGCTTAACAGGGACTGAAGCTTTCTTT; cdr3_aa: CASSLTGTEAFF
v_call: TRBV9; d_call: -; j_call: TRBJ1-6; clone_size: few; cdr3_nt: TGTGCCAGCAGCGTAGGAGTAGGGGGTGAGTCCTATAATTCACCCCTCCACTTT; cdr3_aa: CASSVGVGGESYNSPLHF
v_call: TRBV7-2; d_call: -; j_call: TRBJ1-1; clone_size: -; cdr3_nt: TGTGCCAGCAGCCCGCAGAGGGCTAACACTGAAGCTTTCTTT; cdr3_aa: CASSPQRANTEAFF
v_call: TRBV7-8; d_call: -; j_call: TRBJ1-5; clone_size: -; cdr3_nt: TGTGCCAGCAGCGTAGACAGTAGCAATCAGCCCCAGCATTTT; cdr3_aa: CASSVDSSNQPQHF
v_call: TRBV10-3; d_call: -; j_call: TRBJ1-1; clone_size: -; cdr3_nt: TGTGCCATCAGTGACACATCCCGGGGCACTGAAGCTTTCTTT; cdr3_aa: CAISDTSRGTEAFF
v_call: TRBV18; d_call: TRBD1; j_call: TRBJ1-2; clone_size: -; cdr3_nt: TGTGCCAGCTCAGAAGGGACAGCCACGCTTAGGGCTGGCTACACCTTC; cdr3_aa: CASSEGTATLRAGYTF
v_call: TRBV15; d_call: TRBD1; j_call: TRBJ2-2; clone_size: -; cdr3_nt: TGTGCCACCAGAAGGACAGGGGTCACCGGGGAGCTGTTTTTT; cdr3_aa: CATRRTGVTGELFF
v_call: TRBV5-6; d_call: -; j_call: TRBJ2-3; clone_size: -; cdr3_nt: TGTGCCAGCAGCTTGAACCTACTAGGAGGGGCAGATACGCAGTATTTT; cdr3_aa: CASSLNLLGGADTQYF
v_call: TRBV19; d_call: TRBD1; j_call: TRBJ2-7; clone_size: -; cdr3_nt: TGTGCCAGTAGTATCGGGGACAGGGATTCCTACGAGCAGTACTTC; cdr3_aa: CASSIGDRDSYEQYF
v_call: TRBV5-6; d_call: TRBD2; j_call: TRBJ2-7; clone_size: -; cdr3_nt: TGTGCCAGCAGCCCCGGACTAGCGGGAGAACCGAACTACGAGCAGTACTTC; cdr3_aa: CASSPGLAGEPNYEQYF
v_call: TRBV27; d_call: -; j_call: TRBJ1-1; clone_size: -; cdr3_nt: TGTGCCAGCCCCTTTACAGAAAATAACACTGAAGCTTTCTTT; cdr3_aa: CASPFTENNTEAFF
v_call: TRBV2; d_call: -; j_call: TRBJ2-3; clone_size: -; cdr3_nt: TGTGCCAGCAGTGAAGGCGCTACCACAGATACGCAGTATTTT; cdr3_aa: CASSEGATTDTQYF
v_call: TRBV27; d_call: -; j_call: TRBJ1-4; clone_size: -; cdr3_nt: TGTGCCAGCAGTTTTTCCGGTGCAGAAAAACTGTTTTTT; cdr3_aa: CASSFSGAEKLFF
v_call: TRBV5-6; d_call: TRBD1; j_call: TRBJ2-7; clone_size: few; cdr3_nt: TGTGCCAGCAGCCGTAGGTCGACAGGGGCCCCGGGGAGGAACGAGCAGTACTTC; cdr3_aa: CASSRRSTGAPGRNEQYF
v_call: TRBV6-5; d_call: TRBD1; j_call: TRBJ1-5; clone_size: few; cdr3_nt: TGTGCCAGCTTTTTCGGGACAGGTTATCAGCCCCAGCATTTT; cdr3_aa: CASFFGTGYQPQHF
v_call: TRBV11-2; d_call: TRBD1; j_call: TRBJ1-1; clone_size: -; cdr3_nt: TGTGCCAGCAGCCGGACAGGGTTGGGCACTGAAGCTTTCTTT; cdr3_aa: CASSRTGLGTEAFF
v_call: TRBV5-5; d_call: -; j_call: TRBJ1-6; clone_size: -; cdr3_nt: TGTGCCAGCAGCGGGGGGGCAGGCGGATGGTATTCACCCCTCCACTTT; cdr3_aa: CASSGGAGGWYSPLHF
v_call: TRBV7-2; d_call: -; j_call: TRBJ2-7; clone_size: -; cdr3_nt: TGTGCCAGCAGCTTACGGCAGGGTCCCTCCTACGAGCAGTACTTC; cdr3_aa: CASSLRQGPSYEQYF
v_call: TRBV7-2; d_call: -; j_call: TRBJ2-7; clone_size: -; cdr3_nt: TGTGCCAGCAGCTTAAATGGCCGTCCGTACGAGCAGTACTTC; cdr3_aa: CASSLNGRPYEQYF
v_call: TRBV6-6; d_call: TRBD2; j_call: TRBJ2-1; clone_size: -; cdr3_nt: TGTGCCAGCAGTTACGTTGTAGCGGGGGGCAATGAGCAGTTCTTC; cdr3_aa: CASSYVVAGGNEQFF
v_call: TRBV12-3/TRBV12-4; d_call: -; j_call: TRBJ2-7; clone_size: once; cdr3_nt: TGTGCCAGCAGTTTAGATAACTACGAGCAGTACTTC; cdr3_aa: CASSLDNYEQYF
v_call: TRBV29-1; d_call: -; j_call: TRBJ1-1; clone_size: once; cdr3_nt: TGCAGCGTCGCCAGGGGAACAGGAGCTAACACTGAAGCTTTCTTT; cdr3_aa: CSVARGTGANTEAFF
v_call: TRBV10-3; d_call: -; j_call: TRBJ1-2; clone_size: few; cdr3_nt: TGTGCCTCCGTAGGGGGAGACTATGGCTACACCTTC; cdr3_aa: CASVGGDYGYTF
v_call: TRBV30; d_call: TRBD1; j_call: TRBJ1-4; clone_size: once; cdr3_nt: TGTGCCTGGAGGCGACCTACAGGGGGGGGCCATGAAAAACTGTTTTTT; cdr3_aa: CAWRRPTGGGHEKLFF
v_call: TRBV6-1; d_call: -; j_call: TRBJ2-3; clone_size: -; cdr3_nt: TGTGCCAGCAGTGAAAGCAGACCCGCGGGTACGCAGTATTTT; cdr3_aa: CASSESRPAGTQYF
v_call: TRBV28; d_call: TRBD2; j_call: TRBJ2-7; clone_size: -; cdr3_nt: TGTGCCAGCAACATAGCGGGGGTTACCTACGAGCAGTACTTC; cdr3_aa: CASNIAGVTYEQYF
v_call: TRBV24-1; d_call: TRBD1; j_call: TRBJ2-1; clone_size: -; cdr3_nt: TGTGCCACCAGTGAGACAGGGGGCCTTGAGCAGTTCTTC; cdr3_aa: CATSETGGLEQFF
v_call: TRBV4-1; d_call: TRBD1; j_call: TRBJ1-4; clone_size: -; cdr3_nt: TGCGCCAGCAGCCAATCCCTCCGGGACAGGGAACTGTTTTTT; cdr3_aa: CASSQSLRDRELFF
v_call: TRBV3-1/TRBV3-2; d_call: TRBD1; j_call: TRBJ2-4; clone_size: once; cdr3_nt: TGTGCCAGCAGCAAGTCCGGGACAGGGAACACCAAAAACATTCAGTACTTC; cdr3_aa: CASSKSGTGNTKNIQYF
v_call: TRBV5-1; d_call: -; j_call: TRBJ1-1; clone_size: -; cdr3_nt: TGCGCCAGCAGCTTTGACGGAGGTGAAGCTTTCTTT; cdr3_aa: CASSFDGGEAFF
v_call: TRBV29-1; d_call: TRBD2; j_call: TRBJ2-1; clone_size: -; cdr3_nt: TGCAGCGTTATGGGCGGGGGGGCCTCAGATGAGCAGTTCTTC; cdr3_aa: CSVMGGGASDEQFF
v_call: TRBV19; d_call: TRBD1; j_call: TRBJ2-5; clone_size: -; cdr3_nt: TGTGCCAGTAGTGTCAGGGGGGAGACCCAGTACTTC; cdr3_aa: CASSVRGETQYF
v_call: TRBV7-3; d_call: -; j_call: TRBJ2-3; clone_size: -; cdr3_nt: TGTGCCAGCAGCTTAGGCGGACAGAGAAATACGCAGTATTTT; cdr3_aa: CASSLGGQRNTQYF
v_call: TRBV28; d_call: TRBD1; j_call: TRBJ1-6; clone_size: -; cdr3_nt: TGTGCCAGCAGTTTCGATCACAGGGGACCGCTGGAAGATTTC; cdr3_aa: CASSFDHRGPLEDF
v_call: TRBV19; d_call: TRBD1; j_call: TRBJ2-1; clone_size: -; cdr3_nt: TGTGCCAGCACCCGGGACAGCGCCTACAATGAGCAGTTCTTC; cdr3_aa: CASTRDSAYNEQFF
v_call: TRBV10-3; d_call: -; j_call: TRBJ2-7; clone_size: -; cdr3_nt: TGTGCCATCAGACCTTTTAAAGGGGGAGGGAACTCCTACGAGCAGTACTTC; cdr3_aa: CAIRPFKGGGNSYEQYF
v_call: TRBV5-6; d_call: TRBD1; j_call: TRBJ2-2; clone_size: -; cdr3_nt: TGTGCCAGCAGCTCCGGGACAGGACGAGCCGGGGAGCTGTTTTTT; cdr3_aa: CASSSGTGRAGELFF